A single T cell receptor (beta chain) is shown here with its context. This sample was included in a study of CD8 T cells in Susac syndrome. Study details: Of the sequenced Susac syndrome patients, 5 or 6 had active disease and roughly eight were in remission.

This CDR3 has 15 amino acids. The trim removed 4 bases at V and 4 bases at J, leaving 6 bases unmatched. The V gene's germline CDR1 is SGHRS and CDR2 YFSETQ. The authors reverse transcribed roughly 0.5 to 1 ug RNA with random hexamers. Using its own MiXCR run on the immunoSEQ multiplex PCR reads, TCRdb lists one record per CDR3 protein. The sample lists 200,000 to 300,000 distinct CDR3 sequences; around 96% were seen once. This sequence originates from a human donor with Susac syndrome. The chain links TRBV5-1 to TRBJ1-1; TRBD1 matches 11 bases. The material sequenced was CD4+ T cells from PBMCs. CDR3: CASSTRTGGGTEAFF. Written as DNA, the CDR3 is TGCGCCAGCAGCACCCGGACAGGGGGCGGCACTGAAGCTTTCTTT.